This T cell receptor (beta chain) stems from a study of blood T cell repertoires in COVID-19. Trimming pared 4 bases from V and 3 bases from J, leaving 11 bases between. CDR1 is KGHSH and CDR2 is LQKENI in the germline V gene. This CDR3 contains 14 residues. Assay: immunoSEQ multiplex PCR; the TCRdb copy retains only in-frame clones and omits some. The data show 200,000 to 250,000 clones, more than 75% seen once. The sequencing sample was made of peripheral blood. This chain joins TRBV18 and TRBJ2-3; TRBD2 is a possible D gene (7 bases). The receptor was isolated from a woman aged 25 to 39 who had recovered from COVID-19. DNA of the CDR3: TGTGCCAGCTCACGGGGGGGCCGAACAGATACGCAGTATTTT. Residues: CASSRGGRTDTQYF.